The rows below give T cell receptor beta chains drawn from one sample of a study of blood T cells in healthy people across ages. In TCRdb, the 5' RACE reads were re-called with MiXCR into one record per CDR3 protein. The data hold 850,000 or so distinct CDR3 sequences, with 25% to 35% observed a single time. The sequencing input was blood. Every receptor here comes from an elderly woman in good health. CDR3s include the opening cysteine and the closing phenylalanine or tryptophan. A D gene is named only where the DNA matches it firmly. Clone size is not always given. Where it is, it says once, few, many or a class for expanded clones.

>.|TRBV7-2|.|15|TRBJ1-5
CASSPGEGYNQPQHF
TGTGCCAGCAGCCCTGGCGAAGGCTACAATCAGCCCCAGCATTTT
>few|TRBV6-6|TRBD1|15|TRBJ2-2
CASSYSGQGNGELFF
TGTGCCAGCAGTTATTCGGGACAGGGAAACGGGGAGCTGTTTTTT
>many|TRBV2|.|15|TRBJ2-4
CASSDEGLAKNIQYF
TGTGCCAGCAGTGACGAGGGGTTGGCCAAAAACATTCAGTACTTC
>.|TRBV7-2|.|15|TRBJ2-1
CASSPRDSYYNEQFF
TGTGCCAGCAGCCCCCGGGACTCTTATTACAATGAGCAGTTCTTC
>many|TRBV20-1|.|11|TRBJ2-3
CSAIVRDTQYF
TGCAGTGCAATCGTTAGGGATACGCAGTATTTT
>many|TRBV6-5|TRBD2|17|TRBJ2-1
CASSYRGLAGGPNEQFF
TGTGCCAGCAGTTACCGGGGACTAGCGGGGGGGCCGAATGAGCAGTTCTTC
>many|TRBV9|.|15|TRBJ1-5
CASSVDGQGHQPQHF
TGTGCCAGCAGCGTAGATGGACAAGGGCATCAGCCCCAGCATTTT
>.|TRBV7-2|.|16|TRBJ2-2
CASSFPWGSRAGELFF
TGTGCCAGCAGCTTCCCCTGGGGTAGCAGGGCCGGGGAGCTGTTTTTT
>.|TRBV2|.|11|TRBJ1-1
CASNGQNEAFF
TGTGCCAGCAACGGACAGAATGAAGCTTTCTTT
>few|TRBV6-5|TRBD2|18|TRBJ2-7
CASSYRRRRGAHSYEQYF
TGTGCCAGCAGTTACCGGAGGAGGCGGGGGGCCCACTCCTACGAGCAGTACTTC
>once|TRBV20-1|.|16|TRBJ1-5
CSARRGAGRIDQPQHF
TGCAGTGCTAGAAGGGGGGCAGGGAGGATCGATCAGCCCCAGCATTTT
>few|TRBV5-6|TRBD1|13|TRBJ1-6
CASSRGSGQGVHF
TGTGCCAGCAGCAGGGGTAGCGGACAGGGCGTCCACTTT
>.|TRBV6-2/TRBV6-3|TRBD1|17|TRBJ1-1
CASSYSTGGRTNTEAFF
TGTGCCAGCAGTTACTCGACAGGGGGCCGCACGAACACTGAAGCTTTCTTT
>many|TRBV7-2|.|14|TRBJ2-4
CASSSPGAKNIQYF
TGTGCCAGCAGCTCGCCAGGGGCCAAAAACATTCAGTACTTC
>.|TRBV18|.|14|TRBJ1-2
CASSPLQANYGYTF
TGTGCCAGCTCACCGTTACAGGCTAACTATGGCTACACCTTC
>many|TRBV29-1|.|13|TRBJ1-1
CSAKRGDNAEAFF
TGCAGCGCTAAAAGGGGTGATAACGCTGAAGCTTTCTTT
>many|TRBV28|TRBD1|14|TRBJ2-5
CASSRRTGRETQYF
TGTGCCAGCAGCCGAAGGACAGGGCGGGAGACCCAGTACTTC
>.|TRBV3-1|.|17|TRBJ2-2
CASSQGRSRIFTGELFF
TGTGCCAGCAGCCAAGGGCGGTCACGGATATTCACCGGGGAGCTGTTTTTT
>.|TRBV10-3|TRBD1|15|TRBJ2-3
CAISEPGQGPDTQYF
TGTGCCATCAGTGAACCGGGACAGGGTCCAGATACGCAGTATTTT
>few|TRBV5-1|TRBD2|18|TRBJ2-1
CASSPMTSGAPRYNEQFF
TGCGCCAGCAGCCCGATGACTAGCGGCGCACCCCGCTACAATGAGCAGTTCTTC
>.|TRBV7-2|.|13|TRBJ2-1
CASSSYSYNEQFF
TGTGCCAGCAGCTCCTACTCCTACAATGAGCAGTTCTTC
>many|TRBV4-3|TRBD2|18|TRBJ2-3
CASSQNPWTSSGTDTQYF
TGCGCCAGCAGCCAAAACCCCTGGACTAGCTCCGGCACAGATACGCAGTATTTT
>many|TRBV12-3/TRBV12-4|.|11|TRBJ2-1
CASSVYNEQFF
TGTGCCAGCAGTGTTTATAATGAGCAGTTCTTC
>many|TRBV3-1|.|14|TRBJ2-1
CASSQPGQGSRQFF
TGTGCCAGCAGCCAACCGGGACAAGGTTCAAGGCAGTTCTTC
>many|TRBV7-2|TRBD1|14|TRBJ2-5
CASSLQGQGETQYF
TGTGCCAGCAGCTTACAAGGACAGGGCGAGACCCAGTACTTC
>.|TRBV10-1|.|13|TRBJ1-1
CASSGDPGTEAFF
TGCGCCAGTTCAGGGGATCCCGGCACTGAAGCTTTCTTT
>many|TRBV20-1|TRBD2|15|TRBJ2-3
CSASRASGGTDTQYF
TGCAGTGCTAGTAGGGCTAGCGGGGGGACAGATACGCAGTATTTT
>many|TRBV7-2|TRBD1|16|TRBJ2-1
CASSLRTGVSYNEQFF
TGTGCCAGCAGCTTAAGGACAGGGGTCTCCTACAATGAGCAGTTCTTC
>.|TRBV18|.|13|TRBJ1-4
CASSPLINEKLFF
TGTGCCAGCTCACCCCTGATCAATGAAAAACTGTTTTTT
>.|TRBV6-6|.|14|TRBJ1-1
CASRNRDTNTEAFF
TGTGCCAGCAGAAACCGGGATACGAACACTGAAGCTTTCTTT
>.|TRBV6-6|.|15|TRBJ2-1
CASRNGIGAPNEQFF
TGTGCCAGCAGAAATGGAATCGGCGCCCCCAATGAGCAGTTCTTC
>many|TRBV6-2/TRBV6-3|.|16|TRBJ2-1
CASRDVRGTLDNEQFF
TGTGCCAGCAGGGACGTGAGAGGGACACTCGACAATGAGCAGTTCTTC
>.|TRBV6-2/TRBV6-3|TRBD1|14|TRBJ1-5
CASRLTGYNQPQHF
TGTGCCAGCAGACTGACAGGGTACAATCAGCCCCAGCATTTT
>once|TRBV4-2|.|13|TRBJ1-6
CASSQDPGSPPHF
TGTGCCAGCAGCCAAGATCCCGGATCACCCCCCCACTTT